Below are 24 T cell receptor beta chains sequenced from a single sample in a study of T-cell memory formation after mild COVID-19 (dated by TCRdb to about 2021). Library prep was done by 5' RACE. This sample was sequenced with an Illumina NovaSeq 6000. The public reads were reprocessed in TCRdb via fastp at Q25 and MiXCR, keeping in-frame beta chains. Every entry covers one CDR3 protein and lists the most common genes and DNA from its rows. Across this sample there are just over 150,000 distinct CDR3 sequences, with about 28% seen only once. Of the sample, 12% falls within the top ten clones. The sequencing input was PBMCs or a T cell subset sorted from them (not recorded which). The receptor set was obtained from an adult woman who had mild COVID-19 (a few samples of this study predate the infection). The sample titles of this study are shuffled in the database, so cell type and time point are left out; the donor was told from shared clones.

This clonotype came up many times. This rearrangement joins TRBV6-5 to TRBJ1-2; possibly TRBD1 for D (5 bases). V dropped 0 bases and J dropped 1 base, with 12 bases sitting between them. CDR3 length equals 16 residues. CDR1 is MNHEY and CDR2 is SVGAGI in the germline V gene. In DNA form, the CDR3 reads TGTGCCAGCAGTTACTCTCTCCGACAGTATAACTATGGCTACACCTTC. Translating it yields CASSYSLRQYNYGYTF.

This CDR3 reads CASSVGQRYQETQYF. CDR3 DNA sequence: TGTGCCAGCAGCGTAGGGCAACGGTACCAAGAGACCCAGTACTTC. This sequence joins TRBV9 and TRBJ2-5; no firm D call. This CDR3 region has 15 residues. Per the germline V gene, CDR1 is SGDLS and CDR2 is YYNGEE. Trimming cost V 0 bases and J 0 bases, with 9 bases left between them.

CDR3 sequence (DNA): TGTGCCAGCAGTTACGGCGGAATGCCAGAGACCCAGTACTTC. It yields the protein CASSYGGMPETQYF. The rearrangement uses TRBV6-5 and TRBJ2-5; D gene uncertain. Trimming took off 2 bases at V and 4 bases at J, with 11 bases between the two ends. The germline V gene has CDR1 MNHEY and CDR2 SVGAGI. The CDR3 has 14 residues.

Written as DNA, the CDR3 is TGTGCCAGCAGCCCGGGGACAGGGGAGACCGGGGAGCTGTTTTTT. Residues: CASSPGTGETGELFF. This chain uses TRBV7-3 with TRBJ2-2, with 10 positions matching TRBD1. The V and J ends lost 5 bases and 5 bases, in that order; junction bases with no gene match: 5. This CDR3 contains 15 residues. The germline V gene encodes CDR1 SGHTA and CDR2 FQGTGA.

The chain recombines TRBV27 with TRBJ2-7; the D call may be TRBD1 or TRBD2 (5 bases each). Germline values: CDR1 MNHEY, CDR2 SMNVEV (reference sequence). The CDR3 has 15 amino acids. V lost 5 bases and J 0 bases, leaving 14 bases between the germline ends. CDR3 residues: CASSTGRAGSYEQYF. CDR3 bases: TGTGCCAGCAGTACAGGCAGGGCGGGCTCCTACGAGCAGTACTTC.

CDR3 in DNA: TGTGCCAGCAGCGTAGCTCCCTCAACTAGCGGGAGGGCCCGGGCCAGACCAGATACGCAGTATTTT. This codes for CASSVAPSTSGRARARPDTQYF. V usage is TRBV9 and J usage is TRBJ2-3; 13 bases line up with TRBD2. The CDR3 spans 22 residues. Germline CDR1 reads SGDLS; CDR2 reads YYNGEE. Losses at the gene ends were 0 bases for V and 4 bases for J; bases not matched to a gene: 20.

This clonotype has just a few counts. The chain joins TRBV20-1 to TRBJ1-1; TRBD1 might be the D (6 bases). Trimming stripped 4 bases from V and 4 bases from J, with 10 bases between. Per germline, CDR1 DFQATT and CDR2 SNEGSKA (reference sequence). This CDR3 region has 12 residues. For the CDR3, the DNA is TGCAGTGCTACACGACAGGCCACTGAAGCTTTCTTT. Its protein is CSATRQATEAFF.

The rearrangement uses TRBV20-1 and TRBJ2-7; 9 bases agree with TRBD1. Trimming took 5 bases from V and 2 from J; bases not matched to a gene: 7. The CDR3 runs 14 residues. The V gene's germline CDR1 is DFQATT and CDR2 SNEGSKA (reference sequence). CDR3 nucleotide sequence: TGCAGTGCTGACCGGGACAGGGAGGCCTACGAGCAGTACTTC. This sequence encodes CSADRDREAYEQYF.

This clonotype was counted a few times. This sequence joins TRBV7-3 and TRBJ1-1; the D gene is possibly TRBD1 (6 bases). Germline V gene sequence: CDR1 SGHTA, CDR2 FQGTGA. The V and J ends lost 5 bases and 5 bases respectively, with 15 bases between them. CDR3 size: 14 residues. The CDR3 loop is CASSPRGLGTEAFF. The CDR3 region has the DNA TGTGCCAGCAGCCCCAGGGGTTTGGGGACTGAAGCTTTCTTT.

The chain employs TRBV9 and TRBJ2-2; D perhaps matches TRBD1 (6 bases). CDR1 is SGDLS and CDR2 is YYNGEE in the germline V gene. Trimming stripped 0 bases from V and 8 bases from J, with 8 bases between. The CDR3 runs 13 residues. The CDR3 spells CASSVEGGGELFF. DNA of the CDR3: TGTGCCAGCAGCGTAGAAGGGGGAGGGGAGCTGTTTTTT.

The chain is built from TRBV30 and TRBJ2-7, with 9 bases matching TRBD2. The CDR3 has 16 amino acids. Trimming removed 0 bases from V and 7 bases from J; junction bases left unmatched: 13. Germline lookup yields CDR1 GTSNPN and CDR2 SVGIG (reference sequence). This CDR3 reads CAWSVGAGGGAREQYF. For the CDR3, the DNA is TGTGCCTGGAGTGTCGGAGCAGGCGGGGGGGCAAGGGAGCAGTACTTC.

This clonotype was observed a handful of times. J is TRBJ2-7 and V is TRBV6-6; D remains unclear. V lost 2 bases and J lost 4, with 6 bases in between. Looked up from germline, CDR1 is MNHNY and CDR2 is SVGAGI (reference sequence). This CDR3 contains 12 residues. This CDR3 is CASSYEPYEQYF. The CDR3 region has the DNA TGTGCCAGCAGTTACGAGCCTTACGAGCAGTACTTC.

The genes are TRBV20-1 and TRBJ2-3, with TRBD2 matching 8 bases. V dropped 0 bases and J dropped 3; count of bases not matched to a gene: 8. CDR3 length: 16 residues. Germline CDR1 DFQATT, CDR2 SNEGSKA (reference sequence). The CDR3 loop reads CSAREGVAGLTDTQYF. The CDR3 DNA follows: TGCAGTGCTAGAGAAGGAGTAGCGGGACTTACAGATACGCAGTATTTT.

This clonotype was counted once. The genes are TRBV20-1 and TRBJ2-5; D perhaps matches TRBD1 (5 bases). CDR3 length: 14 amino acids. Trimming left V 0 bases short and J 5 bases short, with 13 bases between. Looked up from germline, CDR1 is DFQATT and CDR2 is SNEGSKA (reference sequence). CDR3 protein: CSARDGQGRETQYF. The DNA of the CDR3 is TGCAGTGCTAGAGATGGGCAGGGCCGGGAGACCCAGTACTTC.

This clonotype was counted ten times or more. The genes are TRBV4-3 and TRBJ2-7, with TRBD2 matching 10 bases. Germline V gene sequence: CDR1 LGHNA, CDR2 YSLEER. This CDR3 has 16 amino acids. V trimming: 5 bases; J trimming: 2 bases; junction bases outside the gene matches: 9. CDR3 sequence (DNA): TGCGCCAGCAGCATGGGGCTAGCGGGAGAAACCTACGAGCAGTACTTC. Amino acids: CASSMGLAGETYEQYF.

The table lists this clonotype with a few counts. V usage is TRBV3-1 and J usage is TRBJ1-2; D not certain. V was cut by 1 base and J by 4 bases, with 10 bases left in between. The germline V gene has CDR1 LGHDT and CDR2 YNNKEL (reference sequence). This CDR3 is 14 amino acids long. The CDR3 loop is CASSQVPSIYGYTF. The CDR3 DNA reads TGTGCCAGCAGCCAAGTCCCTAGTATCTATGGCTACACCTTC.

The chain couples TRBV29-1 to TRBJ2-7; no firm D call. The CDR3 has 13 amino acids. Germline-derived CDR1 and CDR2 are SQVTM and ANQGSEA. Trimming removed 4 bases from V and 0 bases from J, with 10 bases in between. CDR3 region: CSVASQSSYEQYF. CDR3 nucleotide sequence: TGCAGCGTTGCGAGCCAGAGCTCCTACGAGCAGTACTTC.

The chain links TRBV30 to TRBJ2-1; D gene ambiguous. The V end lost 0 bases, the J end lost 7 bases, and 7 bases lay between the germline ends. Looked up from germline, CDR1 is GTSNPN and CDR2 is SVGIG (reference sequence). This CDR3 has 12 amino acids. CDR3 in DNA: TGTGCCTGGAGTGTACAAGTAAATGAGCAGTTCTTC. This encodes CAWSVQVNEQFF.

The chain recombines TRBV9 with TRBJ2-1; a possible D gene is TRBD2 (6 bases). Germline CDR1 SGDLS, CDR2 YYNGEE. The V end was cut by 3 bases, the J end by 8 bases, with 9 bases between. The CDR3 runs to 12 residues. CDR3 residues: CASSGRVDEQFF. CDR3 bases: TGTGCCAGCAGCGGGAGGGTGGATGAGCAGTTCTTC.

There are a few counts of this clonotype. V is TRBV4-1 and J is TRBJ2-6; D remains ambiguous. V lost 4 bases and J 1 base, leaving 14 bases between the germline ends. Looked up from germline, CDR1 is MGHRA and CDR2 is YSYEKL. The CDR3 length is 17 residues. Here the CDR3 DNA reads TGCGCCAGCAGCCGCCCGGGTCTACCATCTGGGGCCAACGTCCTGACTTTC. Its translation is CASSRPGLPSGANVLTF.

This clonotype was found many times. This chain uses TRBV3-1 with TRBJ2-7; TRBD1 agrees at 9 bases. V lost 5 bases, J lost 2 bases, and 4 bases stayed unmatched. This CDR3 is built from 14 residues. Germline assignment: CDR1 LGHDT and CDR2 YNNKEL (reference sequence). This CDR3 reads CASSSGTGTYEQYF. The DNA for the CDR3 is TGTGCCAGCAGCTCCGGGACAGGGACCTACGAGCAGTACTTC.

This chain links TRBV15 with TRBJ2-5; a possible D gene is TRBD1 (6 bases). There are 17 residues in the CDR3. With 1 base removed from V and 0 bases from J, the gap between germline ends came to 15 bases. Germline V lookup: CDR1 LNHNV, CDR2 YYDKDF (reference sequence). CDR3 nucleotides: TGTGCCACCAGCAGAGTACCGGGACACCTGTACCAAGAGACCCAGTACTTC. Amino acid sequence: CATSRVPGHLYQETQYF.

This chain joins TRBV15 and TRBJ1-2; 10 bases align to TRBD1. Per the germline V gene, CDR1 is LNHNV and CDR2 is YYDKDF (reference sequence). Trimming at V came to 2 bases and at J to 8 bases, leaving 8 bases not matched to a gene. This CDR3 is 15 amino acids long. In nucleotides, the CDR3 is TGTGCCACCAGCAGACGAGGACAGGGGGTGGACGGCTACACCTTC. This sequence encodes CATSRRGQGVDGYTF. Variable domain in full (rest from reference TRBV15 and TRBJ1-2): DAMVIQNPRYQVTQFGKPVTLSCSQTLNHNVMYWYQQKSSQAPKLLFHYYDKDFNNEADTPDNFQSRRPNTSFCFLDIRSPGLGDTAMYLCATSRRGQGVDGYTFGSGTRLTVV.

The V and J genes are TRBV12-3 or TRBV12-4 and TRBJ2-7; TRBD2 matches at 10 bases. This CDR3 spans 15 amino acids. Unmatched junction bases numbered 6, after V lost 4 bases and J lost 3 bases. The CDR3 coding sequence is TGTGCCAGCAGTTCTGATAGCGGGGGGAACTACGAGCAGTACTTC. Translation: CASSSDSGGNYEQYF.